This TCR beta chain was sequenced in a study of T-cell reconstitution after alpha-beta-depleted transplantation in children. Germline-derived CDR1 and CDR2 are SGHRS and YFSETQ. V was shortened by 4 bases and J by 4 bases, with 19 bases between the two germline ends. The CDR3 extends over 16 amino acids. For TCRbeta, the library was prepared with unique molecular identifiers. In TCRdb, the PCR reads were re-called with MiXCR into one record per CDR3 protein. Among about 270,000 distinct CDR3 sequences listed, 9.5% to 10% were seen once. J is TRBJ2-3 and V is TRBV5-1; unclear D gene. This clonotype was obtained from a human donor who donated a stem cell graft to a child with SCID. Sequencing was performed on PBMCs from the stem cell graft donor, taken from the stem cell graft. The CDR3 DNA reads TGCGCCAGCAGCCCTTATCGAGACCTAACTCCAGATACGCAGTATTTT. Translating it yields CASSPYRDLTPDTQYF.